Presented here are 9 T cell receptor beta chains from one specimen sequenced in a study of blood T cell repertoires in COVID-19. Profiled with immunoSEQ multiplex PCR; TCRdb holds only in-frame clones, not every one. The sample yields about 480,000 clones, more than 85% seen once. The sample comprised PBMCs or T cells enriched from blood (not recorded which). These receptors were taken from a woman aged 55-69 years who had recovered from COVID-19.

V and J are TRBV6-5 and TRBJ1-6; 9 bases agree with TRBD1. V was pared by 4 bases and J by 6 bases, with 1 base of the junction left unmatched. This CDR3 contains 14 residues. Germline lookup yields CDR1 MNHEY and CDR2 SVGAGI. The CDR3 is CASSWDRANSPLHF. CDR3 sequence (DNA): TGTGCCAGCAGTTGGGACAGGGCTAATTCACCCCTCCACTTT.

This clone was seen a handful of times. This chain joins TRBV19 and TRBJ1-3; tentatively, D is TRBD1 (6 bases). Germline values: CDR1 LNHDA, CDR2 SQIVND (reference sequence). The V end lost 5 bases, the J end lost 0 bases, and 11 bases lay between the germline ends. The CDR3 spans 15 residues. The CDR3 DNA follows: TGTGCCAGTAGTCCAGACAGGACCTCTGGAAACACCATATATTTT. It is translated as CASSPDRTSGNTIYF.

This clone was detected only a few times. The chain has TRBV2 and TRBJ1-2, with D hard to call. Trimming left V 6 bases short and J 0 bases short, with 14 bases between. The CDR3 runs to 15 residues. CDR1 is SNHLY and CDR2 is FYNNEI in the germline V gene. Here the CDR3 reads CASREKREANYGYTF. The CDR3 DNA reads as TGTGCCAGCAGAGAGAAAAGGGAGGCTAACTATGGCTACACCTTC.

The chain couples TRBV5-1 to TRBJ1-4; weak D call: TRBD1 (6 bases). V shed 1 base and J shed 4 bases, with 11 bases lying between them. The CDR3 has 15 amino acids. Germline CDR1 and CDR2: SGHRS and YFSETQ. CDR3 DNA sequence: TGCGCCAGCAGCTTGTCGGCAGGGGATAATGAAAAACTGTTTTTT. Protein sequence: CASSLSAGDNEKLFF.

This rearrangement joins TRBV27 to TRBJ1-6, with TRBD1 identical over 9 bases. The CDR3 is 14 amino acids. In germline, CDR1 is MNHEY, CDR2 SMNVEV (reference sequence). V trimming: 2 bases; J trimming: 10 bases; junction bases outside the gene matches: 3. CDR3 in DNA: TGTGCCAGCAGTTTAAACAGGGGGCCATCACCCCTCCACTTT. Its protein is CASSLNRGPSPLHF.

The J gene is TRBJ1-6, the V gene TRBV20-1; tentative D call: TRBD1 (5 bases). The germline CDR1 and CDR2 sequences are DFQATT and SNEGSKA (reference sequence). V was trimmed by 3 bases and J by 10 bases, leaving 10 bases between them. The length of the CDR3 is 12 residues. The CDR3 nucleotides are TGCAGTGCTAGTCGGGGGTTATCACCCCTCCACTTT. This gives the protein CSASRGLSPLHF.

This chain links TRBV15 with TRBJ1-2; 7 bases line up with TRBD1. CDR1 and CDR2 (germline): LNHNV, YYDKDF (reference sequence). Trimming took 5 bases from V and 2 from J; bases not matched to a gene: 11. This CDR3 region has 16 residues. For the CDR3, the DNA is TGTGCCACCAGCGGACGGACAGGTCTTGGAAACTATGGCTACACCTTC. As protein: CATSGRTGLGNYGYTF.

This rearrangement joins TRBV27 to TRBJ1-2; D is perhaps TRBD1 (6 bases). The V end was cut by 11 bases, the J end by 4 bases, with 17 bases between. CDR1 is MNHEY, CDR2 SMNVEV, per germline (reference sequence). The CDR3 is made up of 13 amino acids. CDR3 amino acids: CACGGGAGYGYTF. The CDR3 coding sequence is TGTGCCTGCGGTGGGGGGGCCGGCTATGGCTACACCTTC.

The sample holds one count of this clone. The CDR3 coding sequence is TGCGCCAGCAGCCAACTGGGGGCAGGTCAAGAGACCCAGTACTTC. Protein: CASSQLGAGQETQYF. V gene TRBV4-1 combines with J gene TRBJ2-5; a weak D match, TRBD1 (6 bases). Deletions cut 2 bases from V and 2 bases from J, with 12 bases between. The CDR3 length is 15 residues. Germline V gene data show CDR1 as MGHRA and CDR2 as YSYEKL.